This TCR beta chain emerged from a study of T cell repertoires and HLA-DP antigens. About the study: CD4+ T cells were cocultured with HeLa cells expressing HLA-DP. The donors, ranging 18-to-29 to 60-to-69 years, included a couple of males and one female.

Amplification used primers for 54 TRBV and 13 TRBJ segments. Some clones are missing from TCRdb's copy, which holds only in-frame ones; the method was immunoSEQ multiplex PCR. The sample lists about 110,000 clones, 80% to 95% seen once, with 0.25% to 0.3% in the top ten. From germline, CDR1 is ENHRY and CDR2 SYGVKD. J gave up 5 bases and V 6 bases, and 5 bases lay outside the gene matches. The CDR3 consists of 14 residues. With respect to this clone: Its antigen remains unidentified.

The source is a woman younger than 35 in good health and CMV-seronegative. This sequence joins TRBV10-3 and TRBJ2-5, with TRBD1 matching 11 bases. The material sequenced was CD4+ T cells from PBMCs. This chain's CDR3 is CAIRGTGGEETQYF. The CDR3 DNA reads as TGTGCCATCAGAGGGACAGGGGGTGAGGAGACCCAGTACTTC.